The 18 T cell receptor beta chains listed next were all sequenced from one sample in a study of blood T cell repertoires in COVID-19. Assay: immunoSEQ multiplex PCR; the TCRdb copy retains only in-frame clones and omits some. This sample has about 240,000 clones; roughly 87% occur once, and the top ten carry around 6.9%. What was sequenced was peripheral blood. The receptors come from a man in his 60s who had recovered from COVID-19.

The chain recombines TRBV5-1 with TRBJ2-1, with 10 bases matching TRBD2. The CDR3 length is 16 residues. Germline V CDR1 and CDR2: SGHRS, YFSETQ. The J segment lost 6 bases and the V segment lost 0 bases, leaving 6 bases of the junction unmatched. The CDR3 coding sequence is TGCGCCAGCAGCTTGGCCAGCGGGGGGGCTCGCAATGAGCAGTTCTTC. Amino acids: CASSLASGGARNEQFF.

There are a few counts of this clone. The CDR3 DNA follows: TGTGCCAGCTCAAGAACAGGGGGCTCCGGAAACACCATATATTTT. Its protein is CASSRTGGSGNTIYF. The chain is built from TRBV18 and TRBJ1-3; TRBD1 matches 9 bases. Per germline, CDR1 KGHSH and CDR2 LQKENI. V lost 5 bases to trimming and J lost 4 bases; unmatched junction nucleotides: 6. This CDR3 contains 15 residues.

This chain links TRBV9 with TRBJ2-2; D gene uncertain. This CDR3 spans 15 amino acids. Trimming left V 3 bases short and J 0 bases short, with 9 bases between. In germline, CDR1 is SGDLS, CDR2 YYNGEE. The CDR3 bases are TGTGCCAGCAGCGCTCAGATCTCGAACACCGGGGAGCTGTTTTTT. Translated, it gives CASSAQISNTGELFF. The full variable domain, rest sourced from reference TRBV9 and TRBJ2-2, is DSGVTQTPKHLITATGQRVTLRCSPRSGDLSVYWYQQSLDQGLQFLIQYYNGEERAKGNILERFSAQQFPDLHSELNLSSLELGDSALYFCASSAQISNTGELFFGEGSRLTVL.

Here the CDR3 DNA reads TGCGCCAGCAGACGGCAGGCGAACACTGAAGCTTTCTTT. Translation: CASRRQANTEAFF. The J gene is TRBJ1-1, the V gene TRBV10-2; D not resolved. This CDR3 has 13 residues. Per germline, CDR1 WSHSY and CDR2 SAAADI. V was clipped by 6 bases and J by 1 base, with 9 bases between them.

A remark on this clone: Other DNA sequences in the same sample also yield this CDR3. J is TRBJ1-1 and V is TRBV25-1, with TRBD1 as a possible D gene (6 bases). Germline V CDR1 and CDR2: MGHDK, SYGVNS. The V and J ends lost 6 bases and 7 bases respectively, with 9 bases between them. The CDR3 totals 11 residues. As DNA, the CDR3 is TGTGCCAGCAGCCAGGACAGTGAAGCTTTCTTT. Translated, it gives CASSQDSEAFF.

The chain has TRBV6-5 and TRBJ1-6, with D possibly being TRBD1 (5 bases). The CDR3 is 14 amino acids. Germline values: CDR1 MNHEY, CDR2 SVGAGI. Trimming removed 5 bases at V and 7 bases at J, with 12 bases between. In DNA, the CDR3 is TGTGCCAGCAGTCTAAACTCAGGGAATTCACCCCTCCACTTT. It encodes CASSLNSGNSPLHF.

This chain uses TRBV19 with TRBJ2-7; 9 nucleotides agree with TRBD2. This CDR3 has 17 residues. V trimming: 5 bases; J trimming: 0 bases; junction bases outside the gene matches: 11. Germline CDR1 reads LNHDA; CDR2 reads SQIVND (reference sequence). This chain's CDR3 is CASSPAGGTSPSYEQYF. Here the CDR3 DNA reads TGTGCCAGTAGTCCCGCGGGAGGGACTAGTCCCTCCTACGAGCAGTACTTC.

The chain recombines TRBV29-1 with TRBJ1-2; 8 positions match TRBD1. V lost 0 bases to trimming and J lost 2 bases; unmatched junction nucleotides: 2. The V gene's germline CDR1 is SQVTM and CDR2 ANQGSEA. This CDR3 is 14 amino acids long. The CDR3 nucleotides are TGCAGCGTTGAAGAGGGGACAGGCAACTATGGCTACACCTTC. It is translated as CSVEEGTGNYGYTF.

This sequence joins TRBV7-2 and TRBJ1-1, with 8 bases identical to TRBD1. V trimming: 4 bases; J trimming: 10 bases; junction bases outside the gene matches: 8. Germline loops: CDR1 SGHTA, CDR2 FQGNSA. The CDR3 has 13 amino acids. This chain's CDR3 is CASSSYTQGGAFF. In DNA, the CDR3 is TGTGCCAGCAGCTCATACACACAGGGGGGAGCTTTCTTT.

V is TRBV16 and J is TRBJ1-4; D remains ambiguous. The CDR3 is 13 residues long. V dropped 4 bases and J dropped 5 bases, with 8 bases sitting between them. CDR1 is KGHSY, CDR2 FQNENV, per germline. CDR3 in amino acids: CASSPGRNEKLFF. The CDR3 DNA sequence: TGTGCCAGCAGCCCTGGGAGGAATGAAAAACTGTTTTTT.

J is TRBJ2-7 and V is TRBV6-5; no reliable D call. Germline CDR1 and CDR2: MNHEY and SVGAGI. Trimming removed 10 bases at V and 4 bases at J, with 17 bases between. The CDR3 length is 13 residues. CDR3 loop: CATTPRPSYEQYF. The CDR3 DNA sequence: TGTGCCACCACACCTAGGCCCAGTTACGAGCAGTACTTC.

This sequence joins TRBV18 and TRBJ2-7, with D tentatively TRBD1 (6 bases). This CDR3 contains 14 residues. With 4 bases removed from V and 3 bases from J, the gap between germline ends came to 13 bases. Germline V gene data show CDR1 as KGHSH and CDR2 as LQKENI. The CDR3 here is CASSRRTDNYEQYF. The DNA of the CDR3 is TGTGCCAGCTCACGACGGACAGACAACTACGAGCAGTACTTC.

A remark on this clone: No conserved phenylalanine or tryptophan ends this CDR3, so it is likely a read error. No DNA is shown, since the ends of the CDR3 on it are uncertain; the CDR3 is the one TCRdb lists. The V call is TRBV19, the J call TRBJ1-1; the table calls TRBD1, which could not be checked here. Counting both end residues, the CDR3 totals 8 amino acids. Germline lookup yields CDR1 LNHDA and CDR2 SQIVND (reference sequence). The CDR3 is CASSPEPQ.

The V gene is TRBV18, the J gene TRBJ2-1; TRBD2 agrees at 11 bases. Germline lookup yields CDR1 KGHSH and CDR2 LQKENI. This CDR3 contains 16 residues. V lost 6 bases to trimming and J lost 7 bases; unmatched junction nucleotides: 11. CDR3 loop: CASSPTTSGGQNEQFF. CDR3 nucleotides: TGTGCCAGCTCCCCAACCACTAGCGGGGGACAGAATGAGCAGTTCTTC.

J is TRBJ1-1 and V is TRBV4-2, with 10 positions matching TRBD1. Germline loops: CDR1 LGHNA, CDR2 YNFKEQ. V shed 3 bases, J shed 3 bases, and the junction held 10 bases outside the gene matches. The CDR3 totals 17 residues. The CDR3 is CASSHGQTGGSYTEAFF. The CDR3 nucleotides are TGTGCCAGCAGCCACGGTCAGACAGGGGGCTCATACACTGAAGCTTTCTTT.

The chain couples TRBV2 to TRBJ1-2, with D perhaps matching TRBD1 (5 bases). The CDR3 is 13 residues long. The V and J ends lost 8 bases and 9 bases respectively, with 19 bases between them. Germline V lookup: CDR1 SNHLY, CDR2 FYNNEI. The CDR3 loop is CASGEGRGVRYTF. CDR3 DNA: TGTGCCAGCGGGGAGGGACGGGGGGTCCGCTACACCTTC.

V and J are TRBV29-1 and TRBJ1-2; 7 bases agree with TRBD1. The germline gives CDR1 SQVTM, CDR2 ANQGSEA. Unmatched junction bases numbered 24, after V lost 4 bases and J lost 13 bases. The CDR3 length is 16 residues. The CDR3 coding sequence is TGCAGCGTTGCCATGCTCCCGGGACAGAGTTCTGCACTATCCACCTTC. Its protein is CSVAMLPGQSSALSTF.

This clone was picked up one time. The chain uses TRBV19 and TRBJ2-3; D may be TRBD1 (6 bases). CDR1 is LNHDA and CDR2 is SQIVND in the germline V gene (reference sequence). This CDR3 is built from 15 residues. Between the trimmed V and J ends, which lost 7 bases and 0 bases, there was a span of 14 bases. The CDR3 reads CASTPTGSSTDTQYF. The CDR3 bases are TGTGCCAGTACCCCGACAGGTTCTAGCACAGATACGCAGTATTTT.